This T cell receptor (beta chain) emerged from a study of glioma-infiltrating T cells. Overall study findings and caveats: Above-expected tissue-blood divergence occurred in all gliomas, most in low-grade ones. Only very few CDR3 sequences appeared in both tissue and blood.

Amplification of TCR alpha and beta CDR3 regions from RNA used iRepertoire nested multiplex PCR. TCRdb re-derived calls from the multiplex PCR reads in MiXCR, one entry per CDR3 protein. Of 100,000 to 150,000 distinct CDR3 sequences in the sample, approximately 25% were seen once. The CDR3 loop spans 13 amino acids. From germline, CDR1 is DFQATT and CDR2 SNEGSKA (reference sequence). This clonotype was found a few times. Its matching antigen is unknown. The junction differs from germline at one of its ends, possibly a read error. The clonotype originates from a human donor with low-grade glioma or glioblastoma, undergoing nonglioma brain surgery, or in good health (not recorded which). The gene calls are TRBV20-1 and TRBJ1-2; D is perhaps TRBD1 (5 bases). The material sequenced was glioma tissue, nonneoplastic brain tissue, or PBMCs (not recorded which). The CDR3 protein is CSATSGTNCGYTF. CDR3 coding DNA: TGCAGTGCTACCTCAGGGACTAACTGTGGCTACACCTTC.